This T cell receptor (beta chain) comes out of a study of spatial heterogeneity in lung cancer. Whole-study results and caveats: Resection saw ubiquitous expanded tumor TCRs appear in blood more than follow-up did.

CDR3 length equals 15 residues. CDR1 is SGHTA, CDR2 FQGNSA, per germline. With 1 base removed from V and 0 bases from J, the gap between germline ends came to 7 bases. This clonotype has only a few counts. Its antigen is not identified. TCRdb reanalysed the 5' RACE reads using MiXCR and keeps one entry per CDR3 protein. The data contain roughly 40,000 distinct CDR3 sequences, around 6.5% of them singletons. Noted time point: sample taken at primary tumor resection. Sequencing of whole RNA from tumor, nontumor lung or frozen PBMC involved no sorting. This specimen consisted of PBMCs, obtained at surgery. The J gene is TRBJ1-5, the V gene TRBV7-2, with a possible D match to TRBD1 (6 bases). This sequence was found in a female donor with early-stage non-small cell lung cancer. The chain's CDR3 is CASSLDRASNQPQHF. The CDR3, as DNA: TGTGCCAGCAGCTTAGACAGGGCTAGCAATCAGCCCCAGCATTTT.